This T cell receptor (beta chain) was captured by sequencing in a study of human T cells and chemical hapten exposure. Whole-study context: Sensitization was performed using 2% DPC on a 2 cm by 2 cm upper inner arm skin site. A mostly female patient group had alopecia areata, totalis or universalis. Each week of the roughly 23-week study, patients had diphenylcyclopropenone applied to the scalp. Study results and caveats: TCRs exceeding a frequency of 1 in 1000 stayed unchanged under DPC sensitization.

This clonotype was seen more than once but under ten times. The antigen remains undetermined. CDR1 is SNHLY and CDR2 is FYNNEI in the germline V gene. Trimming left V 3 bases short and J 0 bases short, with 6 bases between. The CDR3 loop spans 14 amino acids. TCRdb used MiXCR to reprocess the RACE reads, holding one entry per CDR3 protein. The data show about 59,000 distinct CDR3 sequences, around 11% seen once. Time point denoted: pre-sensitization, week 0. Treatment indicated: therapeutic diphenylcyclopropenone sensitization with weekly scalp DPC. The receptor was derived from a woman aged 40 to 55 with alopecia areata. Some clones in this sample may be carry-over from other donors' samples. The chain combines TRBV2 with TRBJ1-5; D is unresolved. Sequencing was performed on whole blood, taken in connection with sensitization to the hapten diphenylcyclopropenone (DPC). CDR3 in DNA: TGTGCCAGCAGTGAGCTATATAGCAATCAGCCCCAGCATTTT. This encodes CASSELYSNQPQHF.